This passage covers 26 T cell receptor beta chains from one sample sequenced in a study of cytomegalovirus exposure and HLA in healthy donors. 60 Vbeta and 13 Jbeta primers were used in PCR. The table came from immunoSEQ multiplex PCR; TCRdb's copy has only in-frame clones and leaves some out. Altogether roughly 180,000 clones are present, approximately 80% being singletons, with the ten largest covering approximately 5.4%. The sample comprised PBMCs. These receptors came from a young woman in good health and CMV-seropositive.

The chain carries TRBV6-5 and TRBJ1-1; D is unresolved. This CDR3 has 14 amino acids. Germline loops: CDR1 MNHEY, CDR2 SVGAGI. The germline V and J ends were trimmed by 7 bases and 1 base, with 13 bases remaining between them. The DNA of the CDR3 is TGTGCCAGCACCGCGTTGCTCCCGAACACTGAAGCTTTCTTT. Its translation: CASTALLPNTEAFF.

This chain connects TRBV13 to TRBJ1-5, with 9 nucleotides matching TRBD1. The CDR3 loop spans 16 amino acids. Germline trimming cut 5 bases from V and 6 bases from J; bases unmatched to any gene: 11. Germline assignment: CDR1 PRHDT and CDR2 FYEKMQ (reference sequence). CDR3 DNA sequence: TGTGCCAGCAGCACTCAGACAGGGGGAGGTCTTCAGCCCCAGCATTTT. It yields the protein CASSTQTGGGLQPQHF.

The rearrangement links TRBV6-6 to TRBJ2-5, with D unclear. Near its end, the DNA agrees better with TRBJ2-7, so the J call may be wrong. Germline CDR1 and CDR2: MNHNY and SVGAGI (reference sequence). The CDR3 has 13 residues. As DNA, the CDR3 is TGTGCCAGCAGTTATGTGGAGACCTACGAGCAGTACTTC. Translation: CASSYVETYEQYF.

This chain connects TRBV7-9 to TRBJ1-1; perhaps TRBD1 as D (5 bases). The CDR3 totals 14 residues. CDR1 and CDR2 (germline): SEHNR, FQNEAQ (reference sequence). V was trimmed by 4 bases and J by 0 bases, leaving 9 bases between them. The CDR3 nucleotides read TGTGCCAGCAGCTCGACAGAAATGAACACTGAAGCTTTCTTT. This encodes CASSSTEMNTEAFF.

The rearrangement joins TRBV4-2 to TRBJ2-2; TRBD2 matches at 8 bases. The CDR3 spans 17 residues. From germline, CDR1 is LGHNA and CDR2 YNFKEQ. V gave up 6 bases and J gave up 4 bases; unmatched junction bases: 13. The DNA for the CDR3 is TGTGCCAGCAGTTACGGAGAAGCGGGGGATAGCACCGGGGAGCTGTTTTTT. This codes for CASSYGEAGDSTGELFF.

The chain carries TRBV10-1 and TRBJ2-1, with 14 positions matching TRBD2. The V gene end was trimmed by 4 bases and the J gene end by 5 bases; junction bases not matched to a gene: 4. Germline CDR1 reads WNHNN; CDR2 reads SYGVQD (reference sequence). This CDR3 is built from 16 residues. The CDR3 protein is CASSGPGLAGDNEQFF. The CDR3 bases are TGCGCCAGCAGTGGTCCGGGACTAGCGGGGGACAATGAGCAGTTCTTC.

In this sample, this clone turned up a few times. The chain is built from TRBV15 and TRBJ1-1; D is possibly TRBD1 (6 bases). CDR1 is LNHNV and CDR2 is YYDKDF in the germline V gene (reference sequence). The CDR3 has 13 amino acids. Deletions cut 3 bases from V and 4 bases from J, with 9 bases between. The CDR3 protein is CATSRLRGTEAFF. In DNA form, the CDR3 reads TGTGCCACCAGCAGGCTCAGGGGCACTGAAGCTTTCTTT.

This chain links TRBV5-5 with TRBJ1-1; D may be TRBD1 (5 bases). The CDR3 contains 15 residues. The V end lost 1 base, the J end lost 0 bases, and 10 bases lay between the germline ends. CDR1 SGHKS and CDR2 YYEKEE come from the germline V gene (reference sequence). The CDR3 DNA sequence: TGTGCCAGCAGCTTGTTTGGGGCGATGAACACTGAAGCTTTCTTT. This gives the protein CASSLFGAMNTEAFF.

V is TRBV7-3 and J is TRBJ1-2; possible D gene TRBD1, 6 bases. V was pared by 0 bases and J by 6 bases, with 17 bases between. The CDR3 is 16 residues long. The germline gives CDR1 SGHTA, CDR2 FQGTGA. As DNA, the CDR3 is TGTGCCAGCAGCTTAACCGTAGTAACAGGGCAGGATGGCTACACCTTC. This sequence encodes CASSLTVVTGQDGYTF.

Worth noting for this clone: The CDR3 does not end in the conserved phenylalanine or tryptophan, so this is likely a read error. V usage is TRBV6-1 and J usage is TRBJ2-2; D is unclear. This CDR3 is built from 16 residues. V lost 1 base and J lost 1, with 10 bases in between. From germline, CDR1 is MNHNS and CDR2 SASEGT. In DNA, the CDR3 is TGTGCCAGCAGTGAAGTTCCAGCCCAGAACACCGGGGAGCTGTTTTCT. Translated: CASSEVPAQNTGELFS.

This chain connects TRBV20-1 to TRBJ1-1; D is unclear. This CDR3 has 11 residues. The germline gives CDR1 DFQATT, CDR2 SNEGSKA (reference sequence). For the CDR3, the DNA is TGCCGCGGACTCGAAGGCACTGAAGCTTTCTTT. This sequence encodes CRGLEGTEAFF.

The chain has TRBV7-6 and TRBJ2-5; 11 nucleotides agree with TRBD2. V was pared by 1 base and J by 4 bases, with 11 bases of the junction left unmatched. The CDR3 contains 18 residues. Per the germline V gene, CDR1 is SGHVS and CDR2 is FNYEAQ. CDR3 bases: TGTGCCAGCAGCTTAGGCGTTCGGGCTAGCGGGAGGTTAGAGACCCAGTACTTC. Its translation: CASSLGVRASGRLETQYF.

V gene TRBV10-3 combines with J gene TRBJ2-7, with a tentative D call TRBD2 (6 bases). The CDR3 length is 11 residues. V lost 3 bases and J 7 bases, leaving 7 bases between the germline ends. The germline V gene has CDR1 ENHRY and CDR2 SYGVKD. The CDR3 loop is CAISDGGEQYF. CDR3 nucleotides: TGTGCCATCAGTGACGGGGGTGAGCAGTACTTC.

In this sample, this clone turned up once. The rearrangement joins TRBV5-4 to TRBJ2-3; a possible D gene is TRBD1 (5 bases). Germline CDR1 SGHNT, CDR2 YYREEE (reference sequence). The CDR3 is 14 amino acids. V was cut by 0 bases and J by 3 bases, with 8 bases left in between. The CDR3 coding sequence is TGTGCCAGCAGCTTGGGGAGACAGACAGATACGCAGTATTTT. This codes for CASSLGRQTDTQYF. The whole variable domain, filled in from reference TRBV5-4 and TRBJ2-3, reads ETGVTQSPTHLIKTRGQQVTLRCSSQSGHNTVSWYQQALGQGPQFIFQYYREEENGRGNFPPRFSGLQFPNYSSELNVNALELDDSALYLCASSLGRQTDTQYFGPGTRLTVL.

V gene TRBV7-2 combines with J gene TRBJ2-2, with 8 bases lining up with TRBD2. The CDR3 spans 15 residues. Germline trimming cut 4 bases from V and 0 bases from J; bases unmatched to any gene: 1. Germline assignment: CDR1 SGHTA and CDR2 FQGNSA. This chain's CDR3 is CASSSGGANTGELFF. CDR3 bases: TGTGCCAGCAGCTCGGGGGGGGCGAACACCGGGGAGCTGTTTTTT.

The V gene is TRBV9, the J gene TRBJ1-1; D might be TRBD1 (6 bases). The CDR3 spans 18 residues. Germline lookup yields CDR1 SGDLS and CDR2 YYNGEE. Trimming stripped 0 bases from V and 3 bases from J, with 21 bases between. CDR3 protein: CASSVATGRGAGYTEAFF. In DNA, the CDR3 is TGTGCCAGCAGCGTAGCTACGGGGAGGGGGGCTGGGTACACTGAAGCTTTCTTT.

In regard to this clone: Other DNA sequences in this specimen translate into the identical CDR3. The J gene is TRBJ1-2, the V gene TRBV19; 9 bases match TRBD1. The germline gives CDR1 LNHDA, CDR2 SQIVND (reference sequence). V trimming: 6 bases; J trimming: 5 bases; junction bases outside the gene matches: 10. This CDR3 comprises 15 residues. The CDR3 nucleotides are TGTGCCAGTAGCATCGGGACAGGGAGTTTGTATGGCTACACCTTC. It specifies CASSIGTGSLYGYTF.

The chain employs TRBV5-1 and TRBJ2-1; 10 nucleotides align to TRBD2. This CDR3 is built from 15 residues. The V segment lost 5 bases and the J segment 6 bases; nucleotides outside the gene matches: 8. Germline CDR1 and CDR2: SGHRS and YFSETQ. The CDR3 region has the DNA TGCGCCAGCAGACCAACTAGCGGGGTCCTCAATGAGCAGTTCTTC. Translating gives CASRPTSGVLNEQFF.

This chain links TRBV28 with TRBJ2-3; D is perhaps TRBD2 (6 bases). Germline V CDR1 and CDR2: MDHEN, SYDVKM. The CDR3 loop spans 16 amino acids. V shed 4 bases and J shed 1 base, with 15 bases lying between them. The CDR3 DNA follows: TGTGCCAGCAGTTCTTGGGGCGCGGGGCGCACAGATACGCAGTATTTT. Its translation is CASSSWGAGRTDTQYF.

The rearrangement uses TRBV13 and TRBJ1-2; 7 bases are a match to TRBD1. V lost 3 bases and J lost 1; bases outside the gene matches: 11. The length of the CDR3 is 17 residues. CDR1 is PRHDT, CDR2 FYEKMQ, per germline (reference sequence). CDR3 nucleotides: TGTGCCAGCAGCTTTCCCGGACAGGCTGAGATTAACTATGGCTACACCTTC. This encodes CASSFPGQAEINYGYTF.

This chain joins TRBV7-9 and TRBJ2-7; the D gene is possibly TRBD2 (5 bases). Trimming took 4 bases from V and 1 from J, leaving 17 bases between them. The CDR3 length is 16 residues. Per the germline V gene, CDR1 is SEHNR and CDR2 is FQNEAQ (reference sequence). The CDR3: CASSSNRESSSYEQYF. CDR3 sequence (DNA): TGTGCCAGCAGCTCGAACCGGGAATCTTCGTCCTACGAGCAGTACTTC.

Only one count was recorded for this clone. The chain joins TRBV10-2 to TRBJ1-1; 11 nucleotides line up with TRBD1. CDR1 is WSHSY, CDR2 SAAADI, per germline. V shed 5 bases, J shed 1 base, and the junction held 18 bases outside the gene matches. This CDR3 is built from 20 residues. Written as DNA, the CDR3 is TGCGCCAGCAGTCCAAGGACAGGGGGCGCAGGGCGGGGGGGGAACACTGAAGCTTTCTTT. It translates to CASSPRTGGAGRGGNTEAFF.

Concerning this clone itself: A junction boundary mismatches the germline segment, possibly from a read error. The chain uses TRBV6-5 and TRBJ1-2; 11 bases match TRBD1. Germline V lookup: CDR1 MNHEY, CDR2 SVGAGI. The CDR3 runs 16 residues. Written as DNA, the CDR3 is TGTGCCAGCAGTTACGGCTTGGGACAGGGGGTTTATGGCTACGCCTTC. Translated, it gives CASSYGLGQGVYGYAF.

This clone was observed a handful of times. This chain uses TRBV4-3 with TRBJ1-1; D not certain. V dropped 4 bases and J dropped 3 bases, with 12 bases sitting between them. From germline, CDR1 is LGHNA and CDR2 YSLEER. This CDR3 is built from 14 residues. In DNA, the CDR3 is TGCGCCAGCAGCCCCACGGGCGGGGACACTGAAGCTTTCTTT. It yields the protein CASSPTGGDTEAFF.

The V gene is TRBV10-3, the J gene TRBJ2-2; 7 nucleotides align to TRBD1. The CDR3 covers 16 residues. Germline CDR1 is ENHRY and CDR2 is SYGVKD. V was pared by 4 bases and J by 7 bases, with 12 bases of the junction left unmatched. This CDR3 is CAISGSGRPGGGELFF. The CDR3 nucleotides are TGTGCCATCAGTGGTTCGGGACGGCCAGGGGGCGGGGAGCTGTTTTTT.

The J gene is TRBJ2-2, the V gene TRBV6-5; TRBD1 matches at 9 bases. V was clipped by 7 bases and J by 9 bases; unmatched bases: 12. CDR3 size: 15 residues. Germline CDR1 MNHEY, CDR2 SVGAGI. CDR3 in amino acids: CASKNRGRTDRELFF. Here the CDR3 DNA reads TGTGCCAGCAAGAACAGGGGGCGGACGGACAGGGAGCTGTTTTTT.